This passage covers 14 T cell receptor beta chains from one sample sequenced in a study of blood T cell repertoires in COVID-19. The table came from immunoSEQ multiplex PCR; TCRdb's copy has only in-frame clones and leaves some out. The sample consists of under 300,000 clones, roughly 80% of them appearing once. The sample consisted of peripheral blood. These receptors came from a woman in her fifties or sixties with active or convalescent COVID-19.

This clone appeared a single time. The genes are TRBV5-6 and TRBJ1-4; 7 bases agree with TRBD1. CDR1 and CDR2 from the germline V gene are SGHDT and YYEEEE. Unmatched junction bases numbered 6, after V lost 3 bases and J lost 7 bases. There are 14 residues in the CDR3. This CDR3 is CASSSDRSLEKLFF. The CDR3 DNA reads as TGTGCCAGCAGCTCGGACAGGTCACTTGAAAAACTGTTTTTT.

The chain links TRBV25-1 to TRBJ2-3; the match to TRBD2 covers 15 bases. With 1 base clipped from V and 6 bases from J, the junction kept 8 bases outside the gene matches. CDR1 and CDR2 (germline): MGHDK, SYGVNS. This CDR3 region has 18 residues. CDR3 loop: CASSEFGTSGGPGDTQYF. CDR3 sequence (DNA): TGTGCCAGCAGTGAATTTGGGACTAGCGGGGGGCCGGGGGATACGCAGTATTTT.

The count of this clone is one. The J gene is TRBJ2-7, the V gene TRBV7-8, with D maybe TRBD1 (6 bases). V was clipped by 5 bases and J by 1 base, with 12 bases between them. CDR3 length: 14 residues. CDR1 and CDR2 from the germline V gene are SGHVS and FQNEAQ. CDR3 sequence: CASSNPDRSYEQYV. The CDR3 coding sequence is TGTGCCAGCAGCAACCCCGACAGGTCCTACGAGCAGTACGTC.

This chain joins TRBV10-2 and TRBJ2-1, with 10 bases matching TRBD2. CDR1 and CDR2 (germline): WSHSY, SAAADI. The CDR3 is 15 amino acids. V lost 7 bases to trimming and J lost 3 bases; unmatched junction nucleotides: 6. This CDR3 reads CASTPTSGHYNEQFF. The CDR3 DNA reads as TGCGCCAGCACCCCGACTAGCGGGCACTACAATGAGCAGTTCTTC.

V is TRBV6-5 and J is TRBJ1-5, with D hard to call. Trimming took 10 bases from V and 0 from J, leaving 13 bases between them. CDR3 length equals 14 residues. The germline CDR1 and CDR2 sequences are MNHEY and SVGAGI. DNA for the CDR3: TGTGCCACCATAAGGGAGTATAGCAATCAGCCCCAGCATTTT. This encodes CATIREYSNQPQHF.

The chain recombines TRBV29-1 with TRBJ1-2, with D perhaps matching TRBD1 (5 bases). Germline loops: CDR1 SQVTM, CDR2 ANQGSEA. V was cut by 3 bases and J by 4 bases, with 9 bases left in between. This CDR3 region has 12 residues. CDR3 sequence: CSVEAGTYGYTF. As DNA, the CDR3 is TGCAGCGTTGAGGCGGGGACCTATGGCTACACCTTC.

The rearrangement links TRBV7-2 to TRBJ2-3; 8 nucleotides align to TRBD2. The CDR3 is made up of 16 amino acids. V gave up 2 bases and J gave up 3 bases; unmatched junction bases: 7. Germline V CDR1 and CDR2: SGHTA, FQGNSA. The CDR3 protein is CASSLKAGGLTDTQYF. The DNA of the CDR3 is TGTGCCAGCAGCTTAAAGGCGGGGGGACTTACAGATACGCAGTATTTT.

This clone was found once. The chain uses TRBV2 and TRBJ1-2, with a weak D call TRBD1 (5 bases). Germline CDR1 and CDR2: SNHLY and FYNNEI. The V end lost 2 bases, the J end lost 8 bases, and 15 bases lay between the germline ends. This CDR3 has 14 residues. The CDR3 DNA reads TGTGCCAGCAGTGAACTGGGCAGGGAGGGAGGCTACACCTTC. This encodes CASSELGREGGYTF.

CDR3 in amino acids: CASSHGQGNTEAFF. The CDR3 DNA sequence: TGTGCCAGCTCACACGGACAGGGGAACACTGAAGCTTTCTTT. The chain couples TRBV18 to TRBJ1-1, with TRBD1 matching over 8 bases. This CDR3 is built from 14 residues. Germline lookup yields CDR1 KGHSH and CDR2 LQKENI. V lost 4 bases and J lost 1; bases outside the gene matches: 2. The variable domain in full, with the rest retrieved from reference TRBV18 and TRBJ1-1, is NAGVMQNPRHLVRRRGQEARLRCSPMKGHSHVYWYRQLPEEGLKFMVYLQKENIIDESGMPKERFSAEFPKEGPSILRIQQVVRGDSAAYFCASSHGQGNTEAFFGQGTRLTVV.

The chain has TRBV2 and TRBJ2-5, with a tentative D call TRBD2 (6 bases). Trimming left V 6 bases short and J 4 bases short, with 18 bases between. The CDR3 spans 15 residues. From germline, CDR1 is SNHLY and CDR2 FYNNEI. The CDR3 DNA follows: TGTGCCAGCAGGGGGGGTCGCTCCGGGCGAGAGACCCAGTACTTC. This encodes CASRGGRSGRETQYF.

The rearrangement joins TRBV4-1 to TRBJ2-5, with a possible D match to TRBD2 (5 bases). Germline CDR1 reads MGHRA; CDR2 reads YSYEKL. This CDR3 region has 15 residues. Trimming removed 4 bases from V and 5 bases from J, with 17 bases in between. For the CDR3, the DNA is TGCGCCAGCAGCCCACAACTAGGGTCTGGGGAGACCCAGTACTTC. It yields the protein CASSPQLGSGETQYF.

This chain links TRBV5-1 with TRBJ1-2; TRBD1 is a possible D gene (5 bases). Trimming pared 0 bases from V and 4 bases from J, leaving 7 bases between. The CDR3 runs 13 residues. In germline, CDR1 is SGHRS, CDR2 YFSETQ. In DNA, the CDR3 is TGCGCCAGCAGCTTGGAGGGACTCTATGGCTACACCTTC. Its translation: CASSLEGLYGYTF.

This clone was seen more than once but under ten times. J is TRBJ2-2 and V is TRBV7-6; D unclear. The germline V and J ends were trimmed by 5 bases and 2 bases, with 12 bases remaining between them. In germline, CDR1 is SGHVS, CDR2 FNYEAQ. CDR3 length: 15 amino acids. The CDR3 sequence is CASSAGPGNTGELFF. As DNA, the CDR3 is TGTGCCAGCAGCGCCGGCCCAGGAAACACCGGGGAGCTGTTTTTT.

This clone was picked up a small number of times. This sequence joins TRBV18 and TRBJ1-3, with D unclear. The CDR3 totals 16 residues. CDR1 KGHSH and CDR2 LQKENI come from the germline V gene. Trimming pared 3 bases from V and 4 bases from J, leaving 16 bases between. The CDR3 spells CASSPTHSRDGNTIYF. The CDR3 coding sequence is TGTGCCAGCTCACCGACCCACAGCCGCGACGGAAACACCATATATTTT. The full variable domain, with the rest looked up from reference TRBV18 and TRBJ1-3, is NAGVMQNPRHLVRRRGQEARLRCSPMKGHSHVYWYRQLPEEGLKFMVYLQKENIIDESGMPKERFSAEFPKEGPSILRIQQVVRGDSAAYFCASSPTHSRDGNTIYFGEGSWLTVV.